This T cell receptor beta chain was identified in a study of T cell repertoires in cytomegalovirus infection. In the study overall: In public TCR beta signatures, there were indications of both CMV infection and matching HLA type. Findings and caveats of the study: The study identified carriers of CMV plus the relevant HLA from cumulative public TCR beta family frequency.

Remarks on this clonotype: Its antigen is currently unknown.

Each CDR3 protein gets one entry after TCRdb re-called the reads with MiXCR. The data hold nearly 70,000 distinct CDR3 sequences, with approximately 24% observed a single time. The sequenced material came from PBMCs, sequenced either directly or after in vitro stimulation (not recorded which). This clonotype originated in a human donor in good health (CMV status not recorded). Some clones in this sample may be carry-over from other donors' samples.

Here the CDR3 reads CASKGQGNQPQHF. DNA of the CDR3: TGTGCCAGCAAGGGACAGGGTAATCAGCCCCAGCATTTT. The chain employs TRBV27 and TRBJ1-5; TRBD1 agrees at 9 bases. This CDR3 contains 13 residues. Germline V gene data show CDR1 as MNHEY and CDR2 as SMNVEV (reference sequence). The J segment lost 4 bases and the V segment lost 7 bases, leaving 2 bases of the junction unmatched.